The clone carrying this T cell receptor (beta chain) was seen repeatedly, ten times or more. This sample stems from a study of T cells in Graves' hyperthyroidism and ophthalmopathy. Study context: Peripheral blood was obtained at initial diagnosis, preceding any treatment.

Amplification yielded TCR beta CDR3 regions, with RNA transcripts as the source. Researchers ran a first-round RT-PCR on the TCR CDR3 using the HTBI primer set. TCRdb re-derived calls from the multiplex PCR reads in MiXCR, one entry per CDR3 protein. The sample has a few hundred thousand distinct CDR3 sequences, approximately 13% seen once. Each diagnosis was grounded in clinical symptoms, serum thyroxine and TRAb, thyroid ultrasound, and orbital computed tomography. V shed 6 bases and J shed 3 bases, with 18 bases lying between them. The CDR3 runs 16 residues. The receptor was derived from a woman younger than 30 with Graves' hyperthyroidism. Sequencing was carried out using blood. V is TRBV12-3 or TRBV12-4 and J is TRBJ1-5; D is perhaps TRBD1 (6 bases). Here the CDR3 DNA reads TGTGCCAGCAGCACAGGGTCAGGGGCCGCCAATCAGCCCCAGCATTTT. It is translated as CASSTGSGAANQPQHF.